Below are 22 T cell receptor beta chains sequenced from a single sample in a study of T-cell memory formation after mild COVID-19. Each CDR3 protein gets one entry after TCRdb re-called the 5' RACE reads with MiXCR. The sample lists 200,000 to 300,000 distinct CDR3 sequences, 15% occurring once. The source material was PBMCs or a T cell subset sorted from them (not recorded which). The receptor source for this set is an adult woman who had mild COVID-19 (a few samples of this study predate the infection). Cell type and time point are not known.

This chain uses TRBV20-1 with TRBJ1-5; 10 bases line up with TRBD1. The ends lost 5 bases at V and 0 bases at J; junction bases unmatched: 10. The CDR3 has 17 amino acids. Germline CDR1 DFQATT, CDR2 SNEGSKA (reference sequence). The CDR3 coding sequence is TGCAGTGCTGGAGGGACAGGGGCAATTTATAGCAATCAGCCCCAGCATTTT. Translation: CSAGGTGAIYSNQPQHF.

This clonotype was seen repeatedly, ten times or more. The CDR3 loop reads CASSLEGGLTAGEAFF. As DNA, the CDR3 is TGCGCCAGCAGCTTGGAAGGAGGGCTCACGGCGGGTGAAGCTTTCTTT. The chain combines TRBV5-1 with TRBJ1-1; D remains ambiguous. Germline CDR1 SGHRS, CDR2 YFSETQ. The V end was cut by 0 bases, the J end by 7 bases, with 19 bases between. This CDR3 is 16 amino acids long.

This clonotype was picked up one time. The gene calls are TRBV30 and TRBJ2-7, with D possibly being TRBD1 (5 bases). Germline V CDR1 and CDR2: GTSNPN, SVGIG (reference sequence). The CDR3 contains 14 residues. V lost 7 bases and J 0 bases, leaving 16 bases between the germline ends. CDR3 sequence reads: CALTPQGSSYEQYF. The CDR3 DNA is TGTGCCTTGACCCCCCAGGGTAGCTCCTACGAGCAGTACTTC.

In the case of this clonotype: At one end the junction does not follow the germline gene, possibly because of a read error. V gene TRBV29-1 combines with J gene TRBJ2-1; a possible D gene is TRBD1 (6 bases). The germline V gene encodes CDR1 SQVTM and CDR2 ANQGSEA. The CDR3 is 14 amino acids. The CDR3 spells CSVRRGNTYTEQFF. As DNA, the CDR3 is TGCAGCGTACGCAGGGGAAACACCTACACTGAGCAGTTCTTC.

This clonotype was seen more than once but under ten times. This chain joins TRBV3-1 and TRBJ2-7; D is unresolved. Germline loops: CDR1 LGHDT, CDR2 YNNKEL (reference sequence). V lost 3 bases, J lost 6 bases, and 9 bases lay in between. The CDR3 sequence is 12 residues long. CDR3 amino acids: CASSQLRFEQYF. The CDR3 DNA follows: TGTGCCAGCAGCCAGTTGAGGTTCGAGCAGTACTTC.

The genes are TRBV12-3 or TRBV12-4 and TRBJ1-2, with 8 bases aligning to TRBD1. Losses at the gene ends were 5 bases for V and 4 bases for J; bases not matched to a gene: 12. This CDR3 has 16 amino acids. The CDR3 loop is CASSGPTGVGVYGYTF. CDR3 bases: TGTGCCAGCAGTGGCCCGACAGGGGTGGGGGTCTATGGCTACACCTTC.

This clonotype was detected ten times or more. In DNA, the CDR3 is TGTGCCAGCAGTCCTGGACTAGCGGGAGGGCCTTATCAAGAGACCCAGTACTTC. It yields the protein CASSPGLAGGPYQETQYF. This chain links TRBV12-3 or TRBV12-4 with TRBJ2-5; TRBD2 aligns across 15 bases. This CDR3 has 18 residues. V shed 5 bases, J shed 2 bases, and the junction held 9 bases outside the gene matches.

There are a few counts of this clonotype. The CDR3 nucleotides read TGCAGTGCCCCGGACAGTTTAGAGACCCAGTACTTC. Its protein product is CSAPDSLETQYF. The chain employs TRBV20-1 and TRBJ2-5; maybe TRBD1 (6 bases). V lost 6 bases to trimming and J lost 4 bases, with 12 bases between them. CDR1 and CDR2 (germline): DFQATT, SNEGSKA (reference sequence). The CDR3 totals 12 residues.

This clonotype occurred a few times. J is TRBJ2-1 and V is TRBV5-1; D uncertain. CDR1 is SGHRS, CDR2 YFSETQ, per germline. The CDR3 is 12 amino acids. V was pared by 0 bases and J by 8 bases, with 6 bases between. The CDR3 nucleotides read TGCGCCAGCAGCTTGGAAATGCATGAGCAGTTCTTC. Translating gives CASSLEMHEQFF.

The chain is built from TRBV10-3 and TRBJ1-2; the D is unclear. Germline V gene lookup returns CDR1 ENHRY and CDR2 SYGVKD. This CDR3 has 14 amino acids. V gave up 2 bases and J gave up 1 base, with 8 bases separating them. CDR3 residues: CAISEGGDNYGYTF. The CDR3 DNA reads as TGTGCCATCAGTGAGGGCGGGGATAACTATGGCTACACCTTC.

The chain combines TRBV18 with TRBJ2-5; 7 bases map to TRBD1. This CDR3 region has 14 residues. J gave up 4 bases and V 3 bases, and 5 bases lay outside the gene matches. The germline V gene has CDR1 KGHSH and CDR2 LQKENI. As DNA, the CDR3 is TGTGCCAGCTCACCTGAGGGGGCGCGAGAGACCCAGTACTTC. Protein sequence: CASSPEGARETQYF.

The chain couples TRBV2 to TRBJ1-5; the D is unclear. Germline CDR1 and CDR2: SNHLY and FYNNEI. CDR3 length: 13 amino acids. The V end lost 2 bases, the J end lost 4 bases, and 6 bases lay between the germline ends. For the CDR3, the DNA is TGTGCCAGCAGTGAACGGTGGAATCAGCCCCAGCATTTT. Translating it yields CASSERWNQPQHF.

The CDR3 region has the DNA TGTGCCAGCAGCTCCTCCCTGGGACCACCCTACGAGCAGTACTTC. Its protein is CASSSSLGPPYEQYF. This chain links TRBV4-2 with TRBJ2-7; D may correspond to TRBD1 or TRBD2 (5 bases each). The CDR3 has 15 amino acids. The V end was cut by 5 bases, the J end by 2 bases, with 16 bases between. Germline CDR1 LGHNA, CDR2 YNFKEQ.

This clonotype was counted between two and nine times. The chain is built from TRBV5-1 and TRBJ1-4; D call uncertain. Germline-derived CDR1 and CDR2 are SGHRS and YFSETQ. This CDR3 is 16 amino acids long. Trimming shortened V by 1 base and J by 0 bases, and 10 bases separated the two germline ends. Written as DNA, the CDR3 is TGCGCCAGCAGCTTGACAGCAGTTACAACTAATGAAAAACTGTTTTTT. The encoded protein is CASSLTAVTTNEKLFF.

The table lists this clonotype with a few counts. Written as DNA, the CDR3 is TGCAGTCCTCGGACTAGCGCTGGGACCCAGTACTTC. Translated: CSPRTSAGTQYF. The chain employs TRBV20-1 and TRBJ2-5, with 9 bases identical to TRBD2. CDR1 DFQATT and CDR2 SNEGSKA come from the germline V gene (reference sequence). This CDR3 has 12 amino acids. V trimming: 8 bases; J trimming: 7 bases; junction bases outside the gene matches: 8.

The chain recombines TRBV11-2 with TRBJ2-3, with 10 nucleotides matching TRBD2. With 6 bases clipped from V and 0 bases from J, the junction kept 6 bases outside the gene matches. Germline-derived CDR1 and CDR2 are SGHAT and FQNNGV. The CDR3 contains 16 residues. CDR3 loop: CASRLAGRTSTDTQYF. CDR3 bases: TGTGCCAGCAGACTAGCGGGACGTACTAGCACAGATACGCAGTATTTT.

The CDR3 loop is CASSSLLKNIQYF. CDR3 DNA: TGTGCCAGCAGTTCCCTTCTCAAAAACATTCAGTACTTC. The V gene is TRBV12-3 or TRBV12-4, the J gene TRBJ2-4; D uncertain. V was cut by 4 bases and J by 3 bases, with 7 bases left in between. The CDR3 consists of 13 residues.

This clonotype has at least ten counts. The J gene is TRBJ1-2, the V gene TRBV4-1; 7 bases align to TRBD1. CDR3 size: 17 residues. The V and J ends lost 3 bases and 6 bases, in that order; junction bases with no gene match: 16. The germline gives CDR1 MGHRA, CDR2 YSYEKL. The CDR3 DNA is TGCGCCAGCAGCCAGTTGACAGGGAGAGTGGCGAAGGATGGCTACACCTTC. Its protein product is CASSQLTGRVAKDGYTF.

This sequence joins TRBV3-1 and TRBJ2-7; 9 nucleotides agree with TRBD1. J was trimmed by 1 base and V by 4 bases; bases with no gene match: 5. CDR1 is LGHDT, CDR2 YNNKEL, per germline (reference sequence). The CDR3 is made up of 15 amino acids. CDR3 loop: CASSRTGDFSYEQYF. The CDR3 DNA sequence: TGTGCCAGCAGCCGGACAGGGGATTTTTCCTACGAGCAGTACTTC.

This clonotype was picked up a small number of times. This chain links TRBV5-1 with TRBJ2-5; 7 bases line up with TRBD1. This CDR3 region has 13 residues. The germline gives CDR1 SGHRS, CDR2 YFSETQ. Trimming removed 7 bases from V and 5 bases from J; junction bases left unmatched: 8. CDR3 region: CASQTGAGETQYF. CDR3 DNA sequence: TGCGCCAGCCAAACAGGGGCTGGGGAGACCCAGTACTTC.

J is TRBJ1-2 and V is TRBV29-1, with D uncertain. The germline V and J ends were trimmed by 3 bases and 4 bases, with 15 bases remaining between them. The CDR3 runs 14 residues. The germline CDR1 and CDR2 sequences are SQVTM and ANQGSEA. CDR3 nucleotide sequence: TGCAGCGTTGAGAAGACCACCATGGGCTATGGCTACACCTTC. Translated, it gives CSVEKTTMGYGYTF.

This clonotype was picked up a small number of times. The chain has TRBV27 and TRBJ2-3; 9 bases align to TRBD1. The CDR3 is made up of 16 amino acids. V lost 5 bases and J lost 5; bases outside the gene matches: 11. In germline, CDR1 is MNHEY, CDR2 SMNVEV (reference sequence). CDR3 nucleotide sequence: TGTGCCAGCAGTCGCTACTCGACAGGGGGGAAAGATACGCAGTATTTT. It codes for CASSRYSTGGKDTQYF.